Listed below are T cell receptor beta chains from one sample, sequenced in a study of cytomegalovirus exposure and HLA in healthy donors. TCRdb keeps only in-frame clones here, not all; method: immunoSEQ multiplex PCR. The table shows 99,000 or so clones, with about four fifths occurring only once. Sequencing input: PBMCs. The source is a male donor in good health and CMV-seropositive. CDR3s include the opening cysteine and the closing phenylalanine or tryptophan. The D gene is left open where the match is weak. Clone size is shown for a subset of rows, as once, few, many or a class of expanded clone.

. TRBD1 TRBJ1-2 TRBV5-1 CASSLSWDSLYGYTF TGCGCCAGCAGCTTAAGTTGGGACAGCCTCTATGGCTACACCTTC
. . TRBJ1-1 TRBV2 CASIDREVATEAFF TGTGCCAGCATCGACAGAGAAGTTGCAACTGAAGCTTTCTTT
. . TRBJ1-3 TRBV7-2 CASSFGHSGNTIYF TGTGCCAGCAGCTTTGGACACTCTGGAAACACCATATATTTT
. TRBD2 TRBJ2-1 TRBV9 CASSVVGLAGGEQFF TGTGCCAGCAGCGTAGTAGGGCTAGCGGGGGGAGAGCAGTTCTTC
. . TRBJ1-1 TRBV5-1 CASSLQGPNTEAFF TGCGCCAGCAGCTTACAGGGACCAAACACTGAAGCTTTCTTT
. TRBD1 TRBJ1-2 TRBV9 CASSAYEGAKMGYTF TGTGCCAGCAGCGCTTACGAGGGGGCTAAGATGGGCTACACCTTC
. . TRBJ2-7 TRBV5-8 CASSFHSTYEQYF TGTGCCAGCAGCTTCCACAGCACCTACGAGCAGTACTTC
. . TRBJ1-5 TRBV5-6 CASSLGDNLGNQPQHF TGTGCCAGCAGCTTGGGGGACAACTTAGGGAATCAGCCCCAGCATTTT
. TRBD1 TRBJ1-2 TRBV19 CASSRDRDGGYTF TGTGCCAGTAGTAGGGACAGGGATGGCGGCTACACCTTC
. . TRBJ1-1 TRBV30 CAWTSGGAMSAFF TGTGCCTGGACCTCCGGAGGGGCCATGTCAGCTTTCTTT
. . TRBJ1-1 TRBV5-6 CASSPGSPAEAFF TGTGCCAGCAGCCCCGGGTCCCCGGCGGAAGCTTTCTTT
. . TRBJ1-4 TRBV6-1 CASSEAGGRGEKLFF TGTGCCAGCAGTGAAGCGGGCGGCCGAGGGGAAAAACTGTTTTTT
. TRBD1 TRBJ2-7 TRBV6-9 CASSRGSIHEQYF TGTGCCAGCAGCAGGGGGAGCATCCACGAGCAGTACTTC
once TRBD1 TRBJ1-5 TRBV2 CASSRPGQGAQPQHF TGTGCCAGCAGCCGACCGGGGCAGGGGGCTCAGCCCCAGCATTTT
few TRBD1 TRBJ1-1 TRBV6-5 CASRDRGVEAFF TGTGCCAGCAGGGACAGGGGGGTTGAAGCTTTCTTT
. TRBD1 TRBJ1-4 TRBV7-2 CASSSRQGEEKLFF TGTGCCAGCAGCTCCCGACAGGGAGAGGAAAAACTGTTTTTT
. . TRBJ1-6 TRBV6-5 CASSYAGEGSPLHF TGTGCCAGCAGTTACGCCGGGGAGGGTTCACCCCTCCACTTT
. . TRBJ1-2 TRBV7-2 CASSLDGVSGYTF TGTGCCAGCAGCTTAGACGGGGTTTCTGGCTACACCTTC
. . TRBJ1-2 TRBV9 CASSPSGGGYGYTF TGTGCCAGCAGCCCTTCGGGAGGAGGCTATGGCTACACCTTC
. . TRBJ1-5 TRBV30 CAWGDYGNQPQHF TGTGCCTGGGGGGACTATGGCAATCAGCCCCAGCATTTT
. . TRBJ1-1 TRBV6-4 CASSDGIGGIGEAFF TGTGCCAGCAGTGACGGCATAGGAGGTATAGGTGAAGCTTTCTTT
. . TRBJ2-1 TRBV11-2 CASSLDSYNEQFF TGTGCCAGCAGCTTAGACAGCTACAATGAGCAGTTCTTC